The T cell receptor beta chain described here comes from a study of CD8 T cells in ankylosing spondylitis. J was trimmed by 6 bases and V by 4 bases; bases with no gene match: 13. Germline CDR1 is DFQATT and CDR2 is SNEGSKA (reference sequence). CDR3 length: 15 residues. Overall study findings and caveats: Both synovial fluid and blood in reactive arthritis had previously been reported to carry some motif variants. The authors reported significant enrichment of disease-linked clones in matched ankylosing spondylitis synovial fluid. It appeared that ankylosing spondylitis blood was characterized by a TCR beta motif of several highly homologous variants.

MiXCR, run by TCRdb on the 5' RACE reads, gives a single entry per CDR3 protein. Of 250,000 or so distinct CDR3 sequences in the sample, approximately 24% were seen once. This clonotype showed up many times. Its antigen is currently unknown. The clonotype comes from a male donor with ankylosing spondylitis or in good health (not recorded which). V usage is TRBV20-1 and J usage is TRBJ2-3; the match to TRBD1 covers 7 bases. What was sequenced was blood, either unsorted or a sorted T cell fraction (not recorded which). Written as DNA, the CDR3 is TGCAGTGCTATCGAGACAGGGAGCCGTTTGGATACGCAGTATTTT. It translates to CSAIETGSRLDTQYF.